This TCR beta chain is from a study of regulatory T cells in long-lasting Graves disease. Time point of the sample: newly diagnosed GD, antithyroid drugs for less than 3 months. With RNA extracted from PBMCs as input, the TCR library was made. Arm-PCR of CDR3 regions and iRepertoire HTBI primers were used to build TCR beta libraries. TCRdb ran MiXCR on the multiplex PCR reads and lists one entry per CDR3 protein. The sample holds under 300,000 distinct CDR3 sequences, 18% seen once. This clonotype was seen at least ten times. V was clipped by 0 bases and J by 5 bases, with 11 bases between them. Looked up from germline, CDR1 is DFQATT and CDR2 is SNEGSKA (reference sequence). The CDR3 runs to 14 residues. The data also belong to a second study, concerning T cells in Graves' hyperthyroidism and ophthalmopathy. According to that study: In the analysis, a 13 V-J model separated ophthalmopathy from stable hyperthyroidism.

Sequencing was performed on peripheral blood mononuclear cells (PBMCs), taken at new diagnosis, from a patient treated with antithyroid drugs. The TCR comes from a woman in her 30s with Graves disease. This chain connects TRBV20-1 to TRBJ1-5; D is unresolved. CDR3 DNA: TGCAGTGCTAGAGAGGGGAGCCTGGATCAGCCCCAGCATTTT. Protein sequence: CSAREGSLDQPQHF.